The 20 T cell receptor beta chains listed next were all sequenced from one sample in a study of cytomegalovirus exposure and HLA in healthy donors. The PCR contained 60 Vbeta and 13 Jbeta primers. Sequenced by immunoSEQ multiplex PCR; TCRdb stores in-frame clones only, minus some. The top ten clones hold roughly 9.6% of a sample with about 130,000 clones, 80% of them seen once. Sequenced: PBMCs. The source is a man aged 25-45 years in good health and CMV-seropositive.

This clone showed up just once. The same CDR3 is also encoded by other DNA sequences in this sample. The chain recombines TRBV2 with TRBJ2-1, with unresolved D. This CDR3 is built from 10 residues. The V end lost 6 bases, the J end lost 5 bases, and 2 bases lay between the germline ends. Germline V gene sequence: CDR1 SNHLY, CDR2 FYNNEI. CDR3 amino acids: CASSNNEQFF. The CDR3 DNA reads TGTGCCAGCAGCAACAATGAGCAGTTCTTC.

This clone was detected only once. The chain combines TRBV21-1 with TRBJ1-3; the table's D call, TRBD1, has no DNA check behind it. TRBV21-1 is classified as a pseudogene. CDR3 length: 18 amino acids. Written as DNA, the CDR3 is TGTGCCAGCAGCAAAGAGACGCTAGCGACAGGGGGCGGAAACACCATATATTTT. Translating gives CASSKETLATGGGNTIYF.

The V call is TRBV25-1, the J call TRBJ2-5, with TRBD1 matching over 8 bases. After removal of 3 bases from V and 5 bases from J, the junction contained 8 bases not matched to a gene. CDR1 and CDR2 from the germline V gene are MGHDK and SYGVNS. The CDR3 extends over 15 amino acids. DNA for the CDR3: TGTGCCAGCAGTGACTTTCAGGGGGCAGGCGAGACCCAGTACTTC. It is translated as CASSDFQGAGETQYF.

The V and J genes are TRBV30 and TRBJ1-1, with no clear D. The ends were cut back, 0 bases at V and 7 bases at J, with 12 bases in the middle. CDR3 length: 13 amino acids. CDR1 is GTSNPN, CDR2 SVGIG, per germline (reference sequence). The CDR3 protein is CAWSVSIRYEAFF. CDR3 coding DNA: TGTGCCTGGAGTGTTAGTATCCGGTATGAAGCTTTCTTT.

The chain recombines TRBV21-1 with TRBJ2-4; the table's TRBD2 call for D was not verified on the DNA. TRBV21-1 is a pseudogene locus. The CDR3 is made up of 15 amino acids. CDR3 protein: CASSKHSQTKNIQYF. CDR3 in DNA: TGTGCCAGCAGCAAGCACTCGCAAACCAAAAACATTCAGTACTTC.

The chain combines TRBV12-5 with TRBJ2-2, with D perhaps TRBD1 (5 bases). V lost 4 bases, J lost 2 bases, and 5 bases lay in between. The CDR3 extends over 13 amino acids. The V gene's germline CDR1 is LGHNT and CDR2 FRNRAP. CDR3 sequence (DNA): TGTGCTAGTGGTTGGACAAACACCGGGGAGCTGTTTTTT. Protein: CASGWTNTGELFF.

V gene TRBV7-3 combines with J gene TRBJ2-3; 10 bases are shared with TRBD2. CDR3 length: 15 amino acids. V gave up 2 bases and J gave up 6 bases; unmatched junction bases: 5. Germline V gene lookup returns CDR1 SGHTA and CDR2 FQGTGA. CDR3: CASSLSSGGSDTQYF. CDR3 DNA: TGTGCCAGCAGCTTATCTAGCGGGGGCTCCGATACGCAGTATTTT.

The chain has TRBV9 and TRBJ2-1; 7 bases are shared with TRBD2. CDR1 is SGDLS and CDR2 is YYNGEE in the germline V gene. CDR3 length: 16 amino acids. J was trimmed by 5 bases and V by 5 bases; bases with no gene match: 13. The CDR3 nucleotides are TGTGCCAGCAGTTCCTTTTTGTGGGGGGGAAACAATGAGCAGTTCTTC. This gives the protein CASSSFLWGGNNEQFF.

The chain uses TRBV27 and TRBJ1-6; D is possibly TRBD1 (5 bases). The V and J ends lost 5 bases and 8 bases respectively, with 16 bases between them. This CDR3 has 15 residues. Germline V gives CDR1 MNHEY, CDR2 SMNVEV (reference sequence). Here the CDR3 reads CASSEQARTYSPLHF. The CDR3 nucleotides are TGTGCCAGCAGTGAACAGGCCAGGACCTATTCACCCCTCCACTTT.

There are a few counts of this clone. The CDR3 nucleotides are TGCAGCGCCGGGGGACGGACAGGGGCAGGGGAAAAACTGTTTTTT. Protein sequence: CSAGGRTGAGEKLFF. V gene TRBV29-1 combines with J gene TRBJ1-4, with 9 bases fitting TRBD1. This CDR3 has 15 residues. CDR1 SQVTM and CDR2 ANQGSEA come from the germline V gene. J gave up 8 bases and V 7 bases, and 14 bases lay outside the gene matches.

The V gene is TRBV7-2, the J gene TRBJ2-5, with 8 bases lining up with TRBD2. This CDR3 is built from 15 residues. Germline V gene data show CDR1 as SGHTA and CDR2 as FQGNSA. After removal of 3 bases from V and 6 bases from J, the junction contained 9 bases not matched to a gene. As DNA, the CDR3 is TGTGCCAGCAGCTTCGGAACTAGCGGATCCCAGACCCAGTACTTC. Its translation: CASSFGTSGSQTQYF.

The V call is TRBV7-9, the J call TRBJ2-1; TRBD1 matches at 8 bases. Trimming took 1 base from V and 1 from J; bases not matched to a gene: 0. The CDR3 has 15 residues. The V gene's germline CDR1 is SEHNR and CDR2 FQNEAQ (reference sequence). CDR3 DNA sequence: TGTGCCAGCAGCTTAGGACAGGGGTCCTACAATGAGCAGTTCTTC. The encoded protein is CASSLGQGSYNEQFF.

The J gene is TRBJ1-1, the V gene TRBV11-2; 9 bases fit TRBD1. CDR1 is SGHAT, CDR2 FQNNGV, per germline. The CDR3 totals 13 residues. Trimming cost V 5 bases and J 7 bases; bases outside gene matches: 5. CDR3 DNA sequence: TGTGCCAGCAGCCCGGGACAGGGCAATGAAGCTTTCTTT. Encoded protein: CASSPGQGNEAFF.

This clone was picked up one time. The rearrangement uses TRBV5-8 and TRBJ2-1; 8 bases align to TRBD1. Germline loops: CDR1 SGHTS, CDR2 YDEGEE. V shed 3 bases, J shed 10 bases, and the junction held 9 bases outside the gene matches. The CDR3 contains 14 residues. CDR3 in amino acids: CASSYGQGSDEQFF. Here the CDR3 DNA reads TGTGCCAGCAGCTACGGACAGGGTTCTGACGAGCAGTTCTTC.

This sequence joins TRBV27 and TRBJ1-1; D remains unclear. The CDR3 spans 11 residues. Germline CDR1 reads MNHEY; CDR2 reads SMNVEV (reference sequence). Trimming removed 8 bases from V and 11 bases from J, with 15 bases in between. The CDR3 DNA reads TGTGCCAGCGGGTTTCGTCGGGAGGCTTTCTTT. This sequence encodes CASGFRREAFF.

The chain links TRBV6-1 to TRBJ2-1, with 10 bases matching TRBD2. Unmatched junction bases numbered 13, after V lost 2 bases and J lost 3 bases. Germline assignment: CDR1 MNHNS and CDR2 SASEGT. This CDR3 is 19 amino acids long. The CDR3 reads CASSEWAAGGPDDYNEQFF. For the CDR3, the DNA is TGTGCCAGCAGTGAATGGGCAGCGGGGGGGCCCGACGACTACAATGAGCAGTTCTTC.

The CDR3 DNA follows: TGTGCCAGCACCCGGGACAGGGGAGGTACTGAAGCTTTCTTT. This gives the protein CASTRDRGGTEAFF. J is TRBJ1-1 and V is TRBV21-1; whether TRBD1, the table's D call, matches the DNA was not checked. TRBV21-1 is labeled a pseudogene. This CDR3 is built from 14 residues.

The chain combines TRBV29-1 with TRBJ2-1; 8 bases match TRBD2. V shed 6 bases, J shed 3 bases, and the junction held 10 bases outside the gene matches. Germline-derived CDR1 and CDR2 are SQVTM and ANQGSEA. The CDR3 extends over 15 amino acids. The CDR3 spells CSVHPAGGGYNEQFF. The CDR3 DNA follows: TGCAGCGTCCACCCTGCCGGGGGGGGCTACAATGAGCAGTTCTTC.

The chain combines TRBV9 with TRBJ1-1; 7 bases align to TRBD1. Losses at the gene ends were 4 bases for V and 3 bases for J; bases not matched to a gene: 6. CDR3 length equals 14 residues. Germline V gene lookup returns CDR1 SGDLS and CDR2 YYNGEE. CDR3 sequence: CASSPRQGDTEAFF. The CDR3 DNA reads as TGTGCCAGCAGCCCCCGACAGGGTGACACTGAAGCTTTCTTT.

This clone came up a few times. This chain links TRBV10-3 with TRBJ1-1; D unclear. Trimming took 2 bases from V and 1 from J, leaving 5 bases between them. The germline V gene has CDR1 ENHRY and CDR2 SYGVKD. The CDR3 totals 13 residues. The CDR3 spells CAISEERNTEAFF. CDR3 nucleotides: TGTGCCATCAGTGAGGAGCGGAACACTGAAGCTTTCTTT.